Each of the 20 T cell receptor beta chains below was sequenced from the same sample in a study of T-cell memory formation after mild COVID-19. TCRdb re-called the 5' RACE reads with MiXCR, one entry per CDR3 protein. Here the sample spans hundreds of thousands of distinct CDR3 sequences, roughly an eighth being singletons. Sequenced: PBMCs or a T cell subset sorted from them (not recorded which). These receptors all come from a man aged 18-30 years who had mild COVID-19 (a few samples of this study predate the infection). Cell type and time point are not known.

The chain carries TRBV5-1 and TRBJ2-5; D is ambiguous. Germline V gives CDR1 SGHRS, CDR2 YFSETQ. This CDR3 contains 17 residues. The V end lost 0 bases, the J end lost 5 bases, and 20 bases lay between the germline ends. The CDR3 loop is CASSLAQVSVGRETQYF. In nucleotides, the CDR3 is TGCGCCAGCAGCTTGGCCCAGGTTTCAGTCGGGCGGGAGACCCAGTACTTC.

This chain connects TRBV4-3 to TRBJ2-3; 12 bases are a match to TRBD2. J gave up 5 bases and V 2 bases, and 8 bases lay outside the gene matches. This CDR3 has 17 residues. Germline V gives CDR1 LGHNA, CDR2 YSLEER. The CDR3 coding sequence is TGCGCCAGCAGCCAACAACCTAGCGGGGGGGCCGTAGATACGCAGTATTTT. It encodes CASSQQPSGGAVDTQYF.

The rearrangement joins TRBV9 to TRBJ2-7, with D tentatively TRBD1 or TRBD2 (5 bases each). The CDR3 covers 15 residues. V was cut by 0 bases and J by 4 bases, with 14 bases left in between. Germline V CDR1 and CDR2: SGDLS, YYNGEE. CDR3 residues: CASSVAGTPGYEQYF. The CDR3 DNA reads TGTGCCAGCAGCGTAGCCGGGACCCCTGGTTACGAGCAGTACTTC.

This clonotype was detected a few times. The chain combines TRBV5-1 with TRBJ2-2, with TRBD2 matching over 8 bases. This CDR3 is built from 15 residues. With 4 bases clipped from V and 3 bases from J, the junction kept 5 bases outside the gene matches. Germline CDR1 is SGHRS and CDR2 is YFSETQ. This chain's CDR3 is CASSHGLAYTGELFF. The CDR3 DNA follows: TGCGCCAGCAGCCATGGACTAGCTTACACCGGGGAGCTGTTTTTT.

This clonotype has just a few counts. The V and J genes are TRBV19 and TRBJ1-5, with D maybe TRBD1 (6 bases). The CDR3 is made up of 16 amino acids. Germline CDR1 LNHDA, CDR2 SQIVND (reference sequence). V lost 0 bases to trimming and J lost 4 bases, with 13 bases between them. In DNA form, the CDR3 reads TGTGCCAGTAGTATAGAACCGGGACAAATGAATCAGCCCCAGCATTTT. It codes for CASSIEPGQMNQPQHF.

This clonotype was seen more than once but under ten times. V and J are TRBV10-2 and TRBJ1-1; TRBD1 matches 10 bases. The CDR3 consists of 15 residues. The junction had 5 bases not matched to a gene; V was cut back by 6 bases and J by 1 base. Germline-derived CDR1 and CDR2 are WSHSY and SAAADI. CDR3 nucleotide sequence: TGCGCCAGCAGACGGGACAGGGGTGAGAACACTGAAGCTTTCTTT. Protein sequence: CASRRDRGENTEAFF.

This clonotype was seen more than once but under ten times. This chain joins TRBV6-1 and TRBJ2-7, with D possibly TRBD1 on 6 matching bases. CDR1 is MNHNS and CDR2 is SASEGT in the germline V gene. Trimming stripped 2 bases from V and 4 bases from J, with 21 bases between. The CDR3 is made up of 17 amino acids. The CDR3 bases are TGTGCCAGCAGTGAAAATCGGCCGGTCAGGGGCCGGTACGAGCAGTACTTC. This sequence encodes CASSENRPVRGRYEQYF.

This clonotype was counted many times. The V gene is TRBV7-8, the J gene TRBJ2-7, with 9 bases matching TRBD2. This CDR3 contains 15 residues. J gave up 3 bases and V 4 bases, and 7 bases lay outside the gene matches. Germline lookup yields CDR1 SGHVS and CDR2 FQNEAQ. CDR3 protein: CASSWRAGGFYEQYV. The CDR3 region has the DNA TGTGCCAGCAGCTGGCGTGCGGGGGGGTTCTACGAGCAGTACGTC.

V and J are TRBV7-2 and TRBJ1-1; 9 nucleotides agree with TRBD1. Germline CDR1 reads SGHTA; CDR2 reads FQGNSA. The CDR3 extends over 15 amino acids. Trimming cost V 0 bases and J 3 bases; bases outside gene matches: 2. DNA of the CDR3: TGTGCCAGCAGCTTAGCAGGACAGGGGTACACTGAAGCTTTCTTT. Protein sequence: CASSLAGQGYTEAFF. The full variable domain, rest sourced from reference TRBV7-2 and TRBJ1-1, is GAGVSQSPSNKVTEKGKDVELRCDPISGHTALYWYRQSLGQGLEFLIYFQGNSAPDKSGLPSDRFSAERTGGSVSTLTIQRTQQEDSAVYLCASSLAGQGYTEAFFGQGTRLTVV.

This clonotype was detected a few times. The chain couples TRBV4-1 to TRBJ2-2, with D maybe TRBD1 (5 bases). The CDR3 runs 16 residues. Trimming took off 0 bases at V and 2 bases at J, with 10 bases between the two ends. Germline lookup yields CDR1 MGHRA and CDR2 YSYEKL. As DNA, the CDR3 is TGCGCCAGCAGCCAAGACAGGACAATTAACACCGGGGAGCTGTTTTTT. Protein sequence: CASSQDRTINTGELFF.

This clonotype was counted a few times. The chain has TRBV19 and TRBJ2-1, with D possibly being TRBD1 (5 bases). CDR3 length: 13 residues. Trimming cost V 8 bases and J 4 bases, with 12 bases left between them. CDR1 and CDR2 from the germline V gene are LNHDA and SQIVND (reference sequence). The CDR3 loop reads CASRSQDYNEQFF. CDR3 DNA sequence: TGTGCCAGTCGGTCACAGGATTACAATGAGCAGTTCTTC.

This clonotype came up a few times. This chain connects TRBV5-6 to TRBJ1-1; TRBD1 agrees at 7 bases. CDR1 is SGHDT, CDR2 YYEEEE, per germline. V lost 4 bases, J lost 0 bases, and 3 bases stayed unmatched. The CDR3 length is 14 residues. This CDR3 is CASSRGQMNTEAFF. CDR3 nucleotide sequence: TGTGCCAGCAGCCGGGGACAGATGAACACTGAAGCTTTCTTT.

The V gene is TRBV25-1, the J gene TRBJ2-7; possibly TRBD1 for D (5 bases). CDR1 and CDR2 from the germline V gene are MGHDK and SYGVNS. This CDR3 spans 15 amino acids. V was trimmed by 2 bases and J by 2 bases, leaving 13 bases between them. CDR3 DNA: TGTGCCAGCAGTGAAATCGGCAGGGTTACCTACGAGCAGTACTTC. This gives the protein CASSEIGRVTYEQYF.

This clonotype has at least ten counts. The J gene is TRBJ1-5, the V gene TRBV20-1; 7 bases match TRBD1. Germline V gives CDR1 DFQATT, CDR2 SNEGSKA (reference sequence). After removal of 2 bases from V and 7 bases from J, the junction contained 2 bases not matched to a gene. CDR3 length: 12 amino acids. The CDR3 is CSARPTGQPQHF. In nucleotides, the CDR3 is TGCAGTGCTAGACCGACAGGGCAGCCCCAGCATTTT.

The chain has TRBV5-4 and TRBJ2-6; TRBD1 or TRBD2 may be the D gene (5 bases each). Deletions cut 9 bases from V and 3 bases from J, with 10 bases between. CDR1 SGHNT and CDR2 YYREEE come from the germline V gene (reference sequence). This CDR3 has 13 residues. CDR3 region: CAIGASGANVLTF. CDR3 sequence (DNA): TGTGCCATCGGGGCTAGTGGGGCCAACGTCCTGACTTTC.

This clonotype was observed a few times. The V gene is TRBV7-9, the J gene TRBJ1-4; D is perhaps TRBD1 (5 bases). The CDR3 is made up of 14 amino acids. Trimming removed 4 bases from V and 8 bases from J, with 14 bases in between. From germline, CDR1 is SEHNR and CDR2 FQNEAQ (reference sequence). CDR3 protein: CASSSTAGGEKLFF. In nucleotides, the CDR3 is TGTGCCAGCAGCTCGACAGCCGGAGGGGAAAAACTGTTTTTT.

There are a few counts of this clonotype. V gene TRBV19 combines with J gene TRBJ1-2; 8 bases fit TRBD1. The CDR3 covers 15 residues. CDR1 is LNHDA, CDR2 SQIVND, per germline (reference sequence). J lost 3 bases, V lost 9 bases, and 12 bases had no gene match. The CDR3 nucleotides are TGTGCCAGCAAGACAGGGGAGTGGAGGGACTATGGCTACACCTTC. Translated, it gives CASKTGEWRDYGYTF.

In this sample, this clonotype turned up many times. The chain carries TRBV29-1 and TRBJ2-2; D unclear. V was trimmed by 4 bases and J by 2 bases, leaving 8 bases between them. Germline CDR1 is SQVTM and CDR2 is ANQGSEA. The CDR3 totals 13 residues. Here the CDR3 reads CSVATANTGELFF. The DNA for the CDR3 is TGCAGCGTTGCCACAGCTAACACCGGGGAGCTGTTTTTT.

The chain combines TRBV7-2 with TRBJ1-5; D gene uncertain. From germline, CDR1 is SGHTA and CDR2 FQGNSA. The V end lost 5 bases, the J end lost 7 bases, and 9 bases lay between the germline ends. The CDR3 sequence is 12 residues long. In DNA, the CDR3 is TGTGCCAGCAGCGGATACAACCAGCCCCAGCATTTT. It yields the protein CASSGYNQPQHF.

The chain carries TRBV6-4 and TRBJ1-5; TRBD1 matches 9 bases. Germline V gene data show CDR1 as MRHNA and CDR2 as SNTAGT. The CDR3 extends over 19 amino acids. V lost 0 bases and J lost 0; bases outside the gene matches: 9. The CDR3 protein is CASSDSGQGRDYSNQPQHF. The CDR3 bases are TGTGCCAGCAGTGACTCAGGACAGGGGCGAGATTATAGCAATCAGCCCCAGCATTTT.